These 4 T cell receptor beta chains were sequenced from one sample in a study of cytomegalovirus exposure and HLA in healthy donors (dated by TCRdb to the late 2010s). The library was obtained by the immunoSEQ multiplex PCR assay. The multiplex PCR relied on a mix of 60 forward primers for TCR Vbeta segments and 13 reverse primers for TCR Jbeta segments. The immuneACCESS repertoire file appears here via TCRdb, limited to in-frame rearrangements. These files lack a portion of the clones; in checked studies, under half of the deficit traces to unresolved V genes, and the cause of the others is not known. The sample table contains around 140,000 clones; only one count was recorded for 60% to 80% of them. The ten largest clones add up to roughly 1.5% of the sample. The sequenced material came from PBMCs. The receptor set was obtained from a female donor in good health and CMV-seronegative.

The rearrangement uses TRBV19 and TRBJ2-1, with D possibly matching TRBD2 (7 bases). Trimming pared 0 bases from V and 6 bases from J, leaving 21 bases between. Per the germline V gene, CDR1 is LNHDA and CDR2 is SQIVND (reference sequence). CDR3 length equals 18 residues. The CDR3, as DNA: TGTGCCAGTAGTATAGAGGGGGCCCCGGGACTATACGGCAATGAGCAGTTCTTC. Translating gives CASSIEGAPGLYGNEQFF.

V usage is TRBV6-6 and J usage is TRBJ2-1, with D possibly TRBD2 on 6 matching bases. Germline loops: CDR1 MNHNY, CDR2 SVGAGI (reference sequence). V shed 0 bases and J shed 4 bases, with 10 bases lying between them. This CDR3 is 15 amino acids long. The CDR3 is CASSYSGLQYNEQFF. CDR3 DNA sequence: TGTGCCAGCAGTTACTCGGGACTCCAGTACAATGAGCAGTTCTTC.

This chain joins TRBV28 and TRBJ1-1; possibly TRBD1 for D (6 bases). V lost 2 bases and J 5 bases, leaving 15 bases between the germline ends. Germline V gene data show CDR1 as MDHEN and CDR2 as SYDVKM. This CDR3 is 15 amino acids long. The CDR3 sequence: CASSLRGGGVTEAFF. The CDR3 region has the DNA TGTGCCAGCAGTTTACGAGGGGGGGGCGTGACTGAAGCTTTCTTT.

The chain couples TRBV5-1 to TRBJ1-4; D is ambiguous. Germline CDR1 is SGHRS and CDR2 is YFSETQ. CDR3 length: 15 residues. V gave up 0 bases and J gave up 6 bases, with 12 bases separating them. CDR3 loop: CASSLDLTSDEKLFF. The CDR3 DNA reads as TGCGCCAGCAGCTTGGATCTCACTTCGGATGAAAAACTGTTTTTT.